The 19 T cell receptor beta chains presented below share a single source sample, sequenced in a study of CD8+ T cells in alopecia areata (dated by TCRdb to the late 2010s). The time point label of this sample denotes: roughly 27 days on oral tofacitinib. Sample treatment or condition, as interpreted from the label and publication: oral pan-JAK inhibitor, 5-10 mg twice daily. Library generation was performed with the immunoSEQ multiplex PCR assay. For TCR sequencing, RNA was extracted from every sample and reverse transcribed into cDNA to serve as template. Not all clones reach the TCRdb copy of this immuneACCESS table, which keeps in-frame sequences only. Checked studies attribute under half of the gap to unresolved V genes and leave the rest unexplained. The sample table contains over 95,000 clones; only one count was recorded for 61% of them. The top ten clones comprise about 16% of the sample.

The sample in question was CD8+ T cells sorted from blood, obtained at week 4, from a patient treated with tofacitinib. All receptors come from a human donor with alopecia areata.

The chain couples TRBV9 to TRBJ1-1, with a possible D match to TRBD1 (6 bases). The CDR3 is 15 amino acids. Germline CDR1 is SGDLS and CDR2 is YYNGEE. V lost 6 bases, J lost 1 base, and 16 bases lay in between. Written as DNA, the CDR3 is TGTGCCAGCATCCAAAGGGGGACACCGAACACTGAAGCTTTCTTT. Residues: CASIQRGTPNTEAFF.

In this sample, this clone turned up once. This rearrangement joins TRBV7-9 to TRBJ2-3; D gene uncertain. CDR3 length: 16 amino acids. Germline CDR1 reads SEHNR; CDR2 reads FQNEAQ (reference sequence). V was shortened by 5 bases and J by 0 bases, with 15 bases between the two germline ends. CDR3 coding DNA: TGTGCCAGCAGCAAGGTTTCACTACCCAGCACAGATACGCAGTATTTT. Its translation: CASSKVSLPSTDTQYF.

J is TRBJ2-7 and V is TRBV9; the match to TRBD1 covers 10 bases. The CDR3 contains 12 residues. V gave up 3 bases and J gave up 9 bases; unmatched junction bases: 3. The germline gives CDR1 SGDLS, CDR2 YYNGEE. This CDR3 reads CASSEGQGRQYF. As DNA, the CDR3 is TGTGCCAGCAGCGAGGGACAGGGGAGGCAGTACTTC.

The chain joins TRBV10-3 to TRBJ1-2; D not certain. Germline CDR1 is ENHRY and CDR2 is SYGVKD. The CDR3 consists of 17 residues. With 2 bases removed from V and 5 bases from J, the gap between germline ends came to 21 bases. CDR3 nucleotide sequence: TGTGCCATCAGTGAGGATGAGCGGGTCGACCTTCAATATGGCTACACCTTC. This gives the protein CAISEDERVDLQYGYTF.

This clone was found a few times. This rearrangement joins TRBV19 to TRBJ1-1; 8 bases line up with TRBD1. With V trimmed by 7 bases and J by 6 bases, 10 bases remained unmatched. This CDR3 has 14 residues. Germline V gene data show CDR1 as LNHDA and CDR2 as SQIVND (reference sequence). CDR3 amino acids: CASTVGQGSAEAFF. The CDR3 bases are TGTGCCAGTACCGTCGGACAGGGAAGCGCTGAAGCTTTCTTT.

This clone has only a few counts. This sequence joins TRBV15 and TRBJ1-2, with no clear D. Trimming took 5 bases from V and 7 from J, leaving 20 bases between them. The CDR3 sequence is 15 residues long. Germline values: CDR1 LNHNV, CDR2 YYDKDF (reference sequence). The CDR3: CATSAKRSIYSGYTF. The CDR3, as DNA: TGTGCCACCAGCGCCAAGCGCAGCATATACTCTGGCTACACCTTC.

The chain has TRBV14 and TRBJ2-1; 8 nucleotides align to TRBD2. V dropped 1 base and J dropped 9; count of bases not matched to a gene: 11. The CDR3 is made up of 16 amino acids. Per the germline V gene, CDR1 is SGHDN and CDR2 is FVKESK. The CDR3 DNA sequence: TGTGCCAGCAGCCAAGTTCTCAGCGGGAGAAGGATTGAGCAGTTCTTC. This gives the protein CASSQVLSGRRIEQFF.

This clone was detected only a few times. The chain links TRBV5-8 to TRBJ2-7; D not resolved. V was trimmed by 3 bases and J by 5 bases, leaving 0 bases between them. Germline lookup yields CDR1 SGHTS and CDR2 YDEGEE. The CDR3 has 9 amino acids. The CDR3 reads CASSYEQYF. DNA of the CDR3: TGTGCCAGCAGCTACGAGCAGTACTTC.

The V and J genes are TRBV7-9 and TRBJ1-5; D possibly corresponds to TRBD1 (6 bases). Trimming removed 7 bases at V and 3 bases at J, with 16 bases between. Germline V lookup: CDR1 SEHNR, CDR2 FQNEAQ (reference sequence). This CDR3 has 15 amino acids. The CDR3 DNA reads TGTGCCAGCAAAGGGGGAATGGGGGCCAATCAGCCCCAGCATTTT. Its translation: CASKGGMGANQPQHF.

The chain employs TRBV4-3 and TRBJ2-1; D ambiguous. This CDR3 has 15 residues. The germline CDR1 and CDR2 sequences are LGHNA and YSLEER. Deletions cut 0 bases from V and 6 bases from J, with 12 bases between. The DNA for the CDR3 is TGCGCCAGCAGCCAAGATGGCCTCTCCCCCAATGAGCAGTTCTTC. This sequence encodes CASSQDGLSPNEQFF.

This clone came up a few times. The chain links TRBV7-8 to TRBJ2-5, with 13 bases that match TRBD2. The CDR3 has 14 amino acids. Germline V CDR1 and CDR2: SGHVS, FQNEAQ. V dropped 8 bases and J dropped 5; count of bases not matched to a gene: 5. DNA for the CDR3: TGTGCCAGCGGGACTAGCGGGATACTGGAGACCCAGTACTTC. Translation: CASGTSGILETQYF.

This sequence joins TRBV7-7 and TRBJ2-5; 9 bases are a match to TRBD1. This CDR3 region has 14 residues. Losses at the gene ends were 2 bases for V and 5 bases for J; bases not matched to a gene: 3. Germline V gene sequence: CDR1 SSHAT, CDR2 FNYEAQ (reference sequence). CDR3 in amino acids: CASSLTGGAETQYF. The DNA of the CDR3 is TGTGCCAGCAGCTTAACAGGGGGCGCGGAGACCCAGTACTTC.

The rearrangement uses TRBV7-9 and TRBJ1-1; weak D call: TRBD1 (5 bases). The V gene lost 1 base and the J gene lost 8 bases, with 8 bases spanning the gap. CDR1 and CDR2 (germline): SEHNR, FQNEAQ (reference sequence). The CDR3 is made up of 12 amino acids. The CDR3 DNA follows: TGTGCCAGCAGCTTAGACCGGGGGGAAGCTTTCTTT. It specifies CASSLDRGEAFF.

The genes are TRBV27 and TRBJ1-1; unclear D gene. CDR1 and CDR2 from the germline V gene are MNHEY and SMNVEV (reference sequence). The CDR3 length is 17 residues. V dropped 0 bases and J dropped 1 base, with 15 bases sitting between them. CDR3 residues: CASSLSVIRVTNTEAFF. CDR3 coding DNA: TGTGCCAGCAGTTTATCGGTTATAAGGGTGACGAACACTGAAGCTTTCTTT.

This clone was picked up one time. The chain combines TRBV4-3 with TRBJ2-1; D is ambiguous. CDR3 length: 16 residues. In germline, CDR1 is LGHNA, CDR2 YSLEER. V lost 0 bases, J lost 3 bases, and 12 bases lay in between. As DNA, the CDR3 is TGCGCCAGCAGCCAAGATCTAGGGTTCGACTACAATGAGCAGTTCTTC. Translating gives CASSQDLGFDYNEQFF.

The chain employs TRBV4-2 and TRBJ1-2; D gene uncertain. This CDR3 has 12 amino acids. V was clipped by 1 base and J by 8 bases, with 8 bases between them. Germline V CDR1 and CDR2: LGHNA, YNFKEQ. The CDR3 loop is CASSQGLLGYTF. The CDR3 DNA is TGTGCCAGCAGCCAAGGTCTGCTGGGCTACACCTTC.

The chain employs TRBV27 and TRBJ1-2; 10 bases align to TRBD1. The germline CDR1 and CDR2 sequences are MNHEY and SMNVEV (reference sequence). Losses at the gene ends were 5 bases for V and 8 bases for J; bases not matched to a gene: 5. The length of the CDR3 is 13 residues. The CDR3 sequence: CASSMGQGIGYTF. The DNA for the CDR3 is TGTGCCAGCAGTATGGGACAGGGGATCGGCTACACCTTC.

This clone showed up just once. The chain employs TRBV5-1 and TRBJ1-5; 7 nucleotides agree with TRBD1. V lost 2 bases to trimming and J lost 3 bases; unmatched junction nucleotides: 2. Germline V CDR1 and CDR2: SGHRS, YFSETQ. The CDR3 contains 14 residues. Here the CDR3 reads CASSFGTDNQPQHF. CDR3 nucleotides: TGCGCCAGCAGCTTTGGGACAGACAATCAGCCCCAGCATTTT.

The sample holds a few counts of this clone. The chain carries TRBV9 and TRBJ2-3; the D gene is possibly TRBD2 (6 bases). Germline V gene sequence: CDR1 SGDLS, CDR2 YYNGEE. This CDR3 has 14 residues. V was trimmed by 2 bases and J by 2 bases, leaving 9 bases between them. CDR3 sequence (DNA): TGTGCCAGCAGCGTCGGGAGTGTCACAGATACGCAGTATTTT. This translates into CASSVGSVTDTQYF.